The 26 T cell receptor beta chains listed next were all sequenced from one sample in a study of blood T cells in healthy people across ages. PCR was performed a second time for about 7 to 11 cycles using a sample-barcoded 5' primer and a J-beta primer mix. TCRdb reprocessed the 5' RACE reads with MiXCR, giving one entry per CDR3 protein. This sample yields fewer than 750,000 distinct CDR3 sequences, of which 40% to 55% are seen a single time; 20% to 25% belongs to the top ten. Sequencing input: blood. These receptor sequences come from a man older than 75 in good health.

The chain joins TRBV28 to TRBJ2-5, with a tentative D call TRBD2 (6 bases). The germline V gene has CDR1 MDHEN and CDR2 SYDVKM. Trimming stripped 5 bases from V and 5 bases from J, with 18 bases between. The CDR3 contains 15 residues. This CDR3 reads CASSMTEGLSETQYF. CDR3 DNA: TGTGCCAGCAGTATGACGGAGGGGTTATCGGAGACCCAGTACTTC.

This chain links TRBV27 with TRBJ2-1; maybe TRBD1 (5 bases). The CDR3 consists of 16 residues. The V end was cut by 2 bases, the J end by 5 bases, with 16 bases between. Germline CDR1 MNHEY, CDR2 SMNVEV (reference sequence). CDR3 in amino acids: CASSLISGQRNNEQFF. The DNA for the CDR3 is TGTGCCAGCAGTTTAATCTCAGGGCAACGAAACAATGAGCAGTTCTTC.

The sample holds a few counts of this clonotype. The chain couples TRBV20-1 to TRBJ2-5; D ambiguous. CDR1 DFQATT and CDR2 SNEGSKA come from the germline V gene (reference sequence). This CDR3 has 12 amino acids. Trimming cost V 6 bases and J 1 base, with 9 bases left between them. The CDR3 loop reads CSAQATQETQYF. The CDR3 DNA sequence: TGCAGTGCCCAAGCCACCCAAGAGACCCAGTACTTC.

This clonotype was picked up a small number of times. The rearrangement uses TRBV6-5 and TRBJ2-7, with D unclear. The germline CDR1 and CDR2 sequences are MNHEY and SVGAGI. CDR3 length: 11 amino acids. Trimming shortened V by 6 bases and J by 7 bases, and 10 bases separated the two germline ends. This CDR3 is CASRNVGEQYF. For the CDR3, the DNA is TGTGCCAGCAGAAACGTCGGGGAGCAGTACTTC.

The chain combines TRBV20-1 with TRBJ2-1, with D possibly matching TRBD2 (5 bases). Germline V gene sequence: CDR1 DFQATT, CDR2 SNEGSKA (reference sequence). The V end lost 7 bases, the J end lost 6 bases, and 19 bases lay between the germline ends. The CDR3 is 14 amino acids. The CDR3 loop is CSDPLDLTGNEQFF. DNA for the CDR3: TGCAGTGATCCGTTGGACTTGACGGGCAATGAGCAGTTCTTC.

The chain couples TRBV5-1 to TRBJ1-2; D gene unclear. This CDR3 is 16 amino acids long. Germline-derived CDR1 and CDR2 are SGHRS and YFSETQ. V was trimmed by 1 base and J by 4 bases, leaving 17 bases between them. Here the CDR3 reads CASSLSESGRAYGYTF. The CDR3 nucleotides read TGCGCCAGCAGCTTGTCAGAGTCCGGGAGGGCCTATGGCTACACCTTC.

The rearrangement joins TRBV11-2 to TRBJ2-1, with 8 bases that match TRBD2. Germline V CDR1 and CDR2: SGHAT, FQNNGV. This CDR3 has 17 residues. J lost 7 bases, V lost 2 bases, and 13 bases had no gene match. CDR3 DNA: TGTGCCAGCAGCTTACCGCCCAGCGGGAGAAAGAGGAATGAGCAGTTCTTC. This codes for CASSLPPSGRKRNEQFF.

This clonotype was observed a handful of times. V is TRBV20-1 and J is TRBJ2-1, with 9 bases aligning to TRBD2. CDR3 length equals 18 residues. Trimming at V came to 1 base and at J to 0 bases, leaving 10 bases not matched to a gene. Germline V lookup: CDR1 DFQATT, CDR2 SNEGSKA (reference sequence). CDR3 sequence: CSARARGREGLSYNEQFF. Written as DNA, the CDR3 is TGCAGTGCTAGAGCTCGGGGGCGGGAGGGCCTCTCCTACAATGAGCAGTTCTTC.

The chain combines TRBV28 with TRBJ2-4, with D possibly being TRBD1 (5 bases). Near its end, the DNA agrees better with TRBJ2-7, so the J call may be wrong. Per germline, CDR1 MDHEN and CDR2 SYDVKM. The CDR3 extends over 14 amino acids. CDR3 sequence reads: CASSQPGIPYEQYF. In nucleotides, the CDR3 is TGTGCCAGCAGTCAACCAGGGATTCCCTACGAGCAGTACTTC.

The chain carries TRBV29-1 and TRBJ1-2; maybe TRBD1 (6 bases). Germline loops: CDR1 SQVTM, CDR2 ANQGSEA. Trimming took 8 bases from V and 8 from J, leaving 18 bases between them. The CDR3 spans 12 residues. The CDR3 spells CSTERGVLGYTF. Here the CDR3 DNA reads TGCAGCACTGAGAGGGGGGTTCTCGGCTACACCTTC.

The chain is built from TRBV13 and TRBJ2-3, with TRBD2 identical over 11 bases. Trimming cost V 5 bases and J 4 bases; bases outside gene matches: 5. Germline V gives CDR1 PRHDT, CDR2 FYEKMQ (reference sequence). This CDR3 contains 15 residues. CDR3 sequence reads: CASSRTSGWADTQYF. CDR3 DNA sequence: TGTGCCAGCAGCCGGACTAGCGGGTGGGCAGATACGCAGTATTTT.

The CDR3 is CSARASGHYNEQYF. The CDR3 DNA reads TGCAGTGCTAGAGCTAGCGGGCACTACAATGAGCAGTACTTC. V gene TRBV20-1 combines with J gene TRBJ2-1; 8 bases map to TRBD2. The J call is doubtful: the DNA matches TRBJ2-7 better. Germline values: CDR1 DFQATT, CDR2 SNEGSKA (reference sequence). This CDR3 is built from 14 residues.

The chain carries TRBV10-2 and TRBJ2-5, with 7 bases that match TRBD2. This CDR3 spans 13 amino acids. From germline, CDR1 is WSHSY and CDR2 SAAADI. V shed 7 bases and J 2 bases; nucleotides not matched to a gene: 4. CDR3 protein: CASKSSGQETQYF. In DNA, the CDR3 is TGCGCCAGCAAGTCTAGCGGACAAGAGACCCAGTACTTC.

J is TRBJ2-1 and V is TRBV7-9; 9 positions agree with TRBD1. Trimming at V came to 3 bases and at J to 2 bases, leaving 8 bases not matched to a gene. Germline loops: CDR1 SEHNR, CDR2 FQNEAQ (reference sequence). This CDR3 region has 17 residues. As DNA, the CDR3 is TGTGCCAGCAGCTTCCCCATCCGGGACAGGGCCTACAATGAGCAGTTCTTC. Protein product: CASSFPIRDRAYNEQFF.

The count of this clonotype is one. The rearrangement uses TRBV6-2 or TRBV6-3 and TRBJ2-7, with TRBD2 matching 9 bases. This CDR3 has 17 residues. Trimming at V came to 6 bases and at J to 3 bases, leaving 15 bases not matched to a gene. Germline V CDR1 and CDR2: MNHEY, SVGEGT. CDR3 in amino acids: CASSQMDRAGGLYEQYF. CDR3 nucleotides: TGTGCCAGCAGCCAAATGGACAGAGCGGGAGGTCTCTACGAGCAGTACTTC.

The rearrangement links TRBV4-3 to TRBJ2-5; perhaps D is TRBD1 or TRBD2 (5 bases each). The CDR3 length is 16 residues. Between the trimmed V and J ends, which lost 1 base and 11 bases, there was a span of 23 bases. Germline loops: CDR1 LGHNA, CDR2 YSLEER. The CDR3: CASSQVRGVGPSEQYF. In DNA, the CDR3 is TGCGCCAGCAGCCAAGTTAGGGGAGTTGGTCCTAGTGAGCAGTACTTC.

J is TRBJ1-1 and V is TRBV5-1; D remains unclear. Trimming cost V 0 bases and J 1 base, with 7 bases left between them. The CDR3 consists of 14 residues. CDR1 and CDR2 from the germline V gene are SGHRS and YFSETQ. The CDR3 coding sequence is TGCGCCAGCAGCTTGGTCCCCGAGAACACTGAAGCTTTCTTT. Translated, it gives CASSLVPENTEAFF.

In its sample, this clonotype was seen many times. V is TRBV6-5 and J is TRBJ2-7, with TRBD2 matching over 9 bases. The ends lost 0 bases at V and 3 bases at J; junction bases unmatched: 6. The CDR3 extends over 16 amino acids. Germline assignment: CDR1 MNHEY and CDR2 SVGAGI. The CDR3 spells CASSYSRGRAHYEQYF. The CDR3 DNA follows: TGTGCCAGCAGTTACTCACGCGGGAGGGCCCACTACGAGCAGTACTTC.

This clonotype was seen a handful of times. This chain connects TRBV7-3 to TRBJ2-3; D gene unclear. Germline loops: CDR1 SGHTA, CDR2 FQGTGA. CDR3 size: 13 residues. V lost 6 bases to trimming and J lost 4 bases, with 11 bases between them. Here the CDR3 DNA reads TGTGCCAGCAGTTACGTGGGGTCAGATACGCAGTATTTT. Translation: CASSYVGSDTQYF.

This clonotype was counted many times. The chain joins TRBV4-3 to TRBJ2-7; no definite D call. Trimming cost V 1 base and J 4 bases, with 11 bases left between them. Germline CDR1 LGHNA, CDR2 YSLEER. The CDR3 contains 14 residues. This CDR3 is CASSQGTGVYEQYF. For the CDR3, the DNA is TGCGCCAGCAGCCAAGGAACTGGGGTTTACGAGCAGTACTTC.

The table lists this clonotype with a few counts. The chain uses TRBV7-2 and TRBJ2-5; 10 positions agree with TRBD1. This CDR3 has 15 residues. Germline V lookup: CDR1 SGHTA, CDR2 FQGNSA. Trimming cost V 5 bases and J 4 bases; bases outside gene matches: 7. The CDR3 spells CASSPDRGRSETQYF. The CDR3 DNA reads TGTGCCAGCAGCCCCGACAGGGGGCGATCAGAGACCCAGTACTTC.

This chain uses TRBV3-1 with TRBJ2-4; 9 bases map to TRBD1. CDR3 size: 16 residues. Germline CDR1 LGHDT, CDR2 YNNKEL (reference sequence). With V trimmed by 4 bases and J by 6 bases, 10 bases remained unmatched. CDR3 region: CASSPEPDRGLNIQYF. CDR3 nucleotide sequence: TGTGCCAGCAGCCCTGAACCTGACAGGGGGTTAAACATTCAGTACTTC.

A note on this clonotype: A much larger clone lies one base from this, so it may be a read error. The chain joins TRBV7-2 to TRBJ1-6; no clear D gene. Trimming shortened V by 4 bases and J by 0 bases, and 7 bases separated the two germline ends. Germline V CDR1 and CDR2: SGHTA, FQGNSA. The CDR3 covers 15 residues. In DNA form, the CDR3 reads TGTGCCAGCAGCTCACAGAGCTCCTATAATTCACCCCTCCACTTT. Translation: CASSSQSSYNSPLHF. The variable domain in full, with the rest retrieved from reference TRBV7-2 and TRBJ1-6, is GAGVSQSPSNKVTEKGKDVELRCDPISGHTALYWYRQSLGQGLEFLIYFQGNSAPDKSGLPSDRFSAERTGGSVSTLTIQRTQQEDSAVYLCASSSQSSYNSPLHFGNGTRLTVT.

The V and J genes are TRBV10-3 and TRBJ1-2; 7 bases agree with TRBD1. The trim removed 6 bases at V and 8 bases at J, leaving 21 bases unmatched. The germline V gene encodes CDR1 ENHRY and CDR2 SYGVKD. This CDR3 has 17 residues. CDR3 protein: CAISDSSGGRVGGGYTF. The CDR3 DNA follows: TGTGCCATCAGCGACAGCTCAGGGGGGCGCGTTGGAGGGGGCTACACCTTC.

The chain employs TRBV20-1 and TRBJ1-5; tentative D call: TRBD1 (6 bases). The CDR3 has 15 amino acids. The V end was cut by 5 bases, the J end by 0 bases, with 14 bases between. CDR1 and CDR2 from the germline V gene are DFQATT and SNEGSKA (reference sequence). The CDR3 is CSAPDRRYSNQPQHF. As DNA, the CDR3 is TGCAGTGCTCCCGACAGGCGGTATAGCAATCAGCCCCAGCATTTT.

This clonotype appeared a few times. With a much larger clone just one base away, this may be a read error. The chain employs TRBV4-3 and TRBJ2-5, with TRBD2 as a possible D gene (5 bases). Germline CDR1 LGHNA, CDR2 YSLEER. The CDR3 is made up of 13 amino acids. With 1 base removed from V and 11 bases from J, the gap between germline ends came to 14 bases. CDR3 in amino acids: CASSQVEGHEQYF. CDR3 sequence (DNA): TGCGCCAGCAGCCAAGTCGAGGGCCATGAGCAGTACTTC.